This record covers a single TCR beta chain. This entry comes from a study of blood T cell repertoires in COVID-19. TCRdb's copy holds only in-frame clones and misses some; the assay was immunoSEQ multiplex PCR. The repertoire holds 200,000 to 250,000 clones, with 82% as singletons. The clonotype originates from a woman older than 75 with COVID-19, enrolled during active disease. The material sequenced was peripheral blood.

Here the CDR3 reads CASRAAGGLNYGYTF. The CDR3 nucleotides are TGTGCCAGCAGAGCTGCAGGGGGCTTGAACTATGGCTACACCTTC. V is TRBV27 and J is TRBJ1-2; 8 bases agree with TRBD1. Germline trimming cut 6 bases from V and 2 bases from J; bases unmatched to any gene: 8. This CDR3 region has 15 residues. The germline V gene encodes CDR1 MNHEY and CDR2 SMNVEV (reference sequence).